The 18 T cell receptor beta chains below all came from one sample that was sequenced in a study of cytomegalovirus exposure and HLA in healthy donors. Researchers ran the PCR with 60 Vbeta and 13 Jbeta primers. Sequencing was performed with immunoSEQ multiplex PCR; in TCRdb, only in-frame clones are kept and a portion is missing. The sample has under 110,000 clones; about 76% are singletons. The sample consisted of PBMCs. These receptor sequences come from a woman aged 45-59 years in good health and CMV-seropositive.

The CDR3 protein is CASRRTAQETQYF. In nucleotides, the CDR3 is TGTGCCAGCAGGCGGACAGCCCAAGAGACCCAGTACTTC. This rearrangement joins TRBV6-5 to TRBJ2-5; weak D call: TRBD1 (6 bases). CDR3 length: 13 residues. Trimming cost V 6 bases and J 1 base, with 9 bases left between them. The V gene's germline CDR1 is MNHEY and CDR2 SVGAGI.

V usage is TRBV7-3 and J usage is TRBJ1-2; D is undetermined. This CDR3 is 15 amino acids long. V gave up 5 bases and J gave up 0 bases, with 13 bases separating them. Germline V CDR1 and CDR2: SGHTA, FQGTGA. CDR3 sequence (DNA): TGTGCCAGCAGCCCCACAGCATTACCTAACTATGGCTACACCTTC. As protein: CASSPTALPNYGYTF.

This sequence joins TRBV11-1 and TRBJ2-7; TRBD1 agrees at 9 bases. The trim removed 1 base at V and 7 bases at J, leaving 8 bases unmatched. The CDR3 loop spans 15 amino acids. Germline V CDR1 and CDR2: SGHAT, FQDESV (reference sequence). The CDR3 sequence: CASSLGDRDLGEQYF. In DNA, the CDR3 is TGTGCCAGCAGCTTAGGGGACAGGGACTTGGGTGAGCAGTACTTC. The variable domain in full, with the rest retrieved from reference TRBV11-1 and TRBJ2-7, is EAEVAQSPRYKITEKSQAVAFWCDPISGHATLYWYRQILGQGPELLVQFQDESVVDDSQLPKDRFSAERLKGVDSTLKIQPAELGDSAMYLCASSLGDRDLGEQYFGPGTRLTVT.

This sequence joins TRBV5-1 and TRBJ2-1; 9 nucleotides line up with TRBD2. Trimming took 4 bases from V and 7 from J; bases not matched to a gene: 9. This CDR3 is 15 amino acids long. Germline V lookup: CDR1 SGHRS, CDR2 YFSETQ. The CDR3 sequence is CASSPNSGGGNEQFF. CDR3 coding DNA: TGCGCCAGCAGCCCTAATAGCGGGGGTGGGAATGAGCAGTTCTTC.

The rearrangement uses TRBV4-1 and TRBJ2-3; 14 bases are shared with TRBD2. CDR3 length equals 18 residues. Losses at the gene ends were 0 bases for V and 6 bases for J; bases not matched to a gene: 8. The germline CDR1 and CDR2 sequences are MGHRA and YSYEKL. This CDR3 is CASSQDLGLAGAEDTQYF. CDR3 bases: TGCGCCAGCAGCCAAGATTTGGGACTAGCGGGGGCGGAGGATACGCAGTATTTT.

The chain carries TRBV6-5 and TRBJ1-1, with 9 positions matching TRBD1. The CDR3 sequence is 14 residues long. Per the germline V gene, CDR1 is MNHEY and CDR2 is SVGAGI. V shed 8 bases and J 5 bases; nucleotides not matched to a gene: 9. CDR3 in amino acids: CASGNRGQGTEAFF. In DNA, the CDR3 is TGTGCCAGCGGAAACAGGGGGCAAGGGACTGAAGCTTTCTTT.

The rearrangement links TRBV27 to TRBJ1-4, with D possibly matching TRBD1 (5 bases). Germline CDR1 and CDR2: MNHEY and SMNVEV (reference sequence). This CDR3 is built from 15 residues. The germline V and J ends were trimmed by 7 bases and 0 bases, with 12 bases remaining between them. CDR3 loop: CASMRQFATNEKLFF. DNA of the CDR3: TGTGCCAGCATGAGACAGTTTGCAACTAATGAAAAACTGTTTTTT.

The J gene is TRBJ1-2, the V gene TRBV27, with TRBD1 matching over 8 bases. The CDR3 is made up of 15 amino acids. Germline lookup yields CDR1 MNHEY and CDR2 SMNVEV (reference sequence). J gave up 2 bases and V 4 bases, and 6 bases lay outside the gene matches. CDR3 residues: CASSSIHRGNYGYTF. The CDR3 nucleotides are TGTGCCAGCAGTTCGATACACAGGGGGAACTATGGCTACACCTTC.

Here the CDR3 reads CASKFGYGHITGELFF. In DNA, the CDR3 is TGTGCCAGTAAGTTCGGATACGGACACATCACCGGGGAGCTGTTTTTT. The chain recombines TRBV19 with TRBJ2-2; perhaps TRBD1 as D (5 bases). Trimming left V 7 bases short and J 4 bases short, with 19 bases between. CDR1 and CDR2 from the germline V gene are LNHDA and SQIVND (reference sequence). The CDR3 consists of 16 residues.

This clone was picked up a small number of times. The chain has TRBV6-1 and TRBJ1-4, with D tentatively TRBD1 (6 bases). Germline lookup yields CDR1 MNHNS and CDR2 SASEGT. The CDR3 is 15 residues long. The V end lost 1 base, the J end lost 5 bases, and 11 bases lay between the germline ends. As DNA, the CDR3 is TGTGCCAGCAGTGAAGTTCTAACAGGGAATGAAAAACTGTTTTTT. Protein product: CASSEVLTGNEKLFF.

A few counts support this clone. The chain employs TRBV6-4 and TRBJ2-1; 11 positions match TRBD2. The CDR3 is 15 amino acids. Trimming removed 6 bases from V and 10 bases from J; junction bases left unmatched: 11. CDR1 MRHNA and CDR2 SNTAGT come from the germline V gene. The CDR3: CASRVLAGARGEQFF. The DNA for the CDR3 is TGTGCCAGCAGGGTACTAGCGGGGGCCCGTGGGGAGCAGTTCTTC.

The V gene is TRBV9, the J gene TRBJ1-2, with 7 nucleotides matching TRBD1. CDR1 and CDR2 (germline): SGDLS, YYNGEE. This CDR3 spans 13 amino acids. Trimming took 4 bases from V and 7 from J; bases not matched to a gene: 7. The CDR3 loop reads CASSTGQSSGYTF. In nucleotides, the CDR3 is TGTGCCAGCAGCACGGGACAGTCAAGTGGCTACACCTTC.

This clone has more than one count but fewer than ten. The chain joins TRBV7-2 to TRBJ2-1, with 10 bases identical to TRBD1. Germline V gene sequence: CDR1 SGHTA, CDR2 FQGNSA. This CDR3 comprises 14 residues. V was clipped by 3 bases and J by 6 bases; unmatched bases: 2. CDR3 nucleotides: TGTGCCAGCAGCTTCCGGACAGGGGGCAATGAGCAGTTCTTC. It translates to CASSFRTGGNEQFF.

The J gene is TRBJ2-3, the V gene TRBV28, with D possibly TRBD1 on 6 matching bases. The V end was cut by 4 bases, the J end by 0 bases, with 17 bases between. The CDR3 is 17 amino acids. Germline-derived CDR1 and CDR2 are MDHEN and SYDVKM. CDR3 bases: TGTGCCAGCAGTTCCCCGACAGGAAAAAAAAGCACAGATACGCAGTATTTT. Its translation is CASSSPTGKKSTDTQYF.

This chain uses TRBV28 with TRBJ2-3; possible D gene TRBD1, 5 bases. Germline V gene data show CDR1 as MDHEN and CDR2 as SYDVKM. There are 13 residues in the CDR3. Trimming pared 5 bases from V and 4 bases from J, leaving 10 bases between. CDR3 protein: CASSRGEADTQYF. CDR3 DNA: TGTGCCAGCAGTAGGGGCGAGGCAGATACGCAGTATTTT.

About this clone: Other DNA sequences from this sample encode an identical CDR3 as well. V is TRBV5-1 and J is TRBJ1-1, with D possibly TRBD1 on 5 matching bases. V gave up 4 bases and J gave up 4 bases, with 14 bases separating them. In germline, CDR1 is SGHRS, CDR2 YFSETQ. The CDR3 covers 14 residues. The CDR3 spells CASSPQPGPTEAFF. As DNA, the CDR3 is TGCGCCAGCAGCCCCCAACCAGGGCCCACTGAAGCTTTCTTT. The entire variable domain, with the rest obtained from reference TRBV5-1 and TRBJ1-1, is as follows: KAGVTQTPRYLIKTRGQQVTLSCSPISGHRSVSWYQQTPGQGLQFLFEYFSETQRNKGNFPGRFSGRQFSNSRSEMNVSTLELGDSALYLCASSPQPGPTEAFFGQGTRLTVV.

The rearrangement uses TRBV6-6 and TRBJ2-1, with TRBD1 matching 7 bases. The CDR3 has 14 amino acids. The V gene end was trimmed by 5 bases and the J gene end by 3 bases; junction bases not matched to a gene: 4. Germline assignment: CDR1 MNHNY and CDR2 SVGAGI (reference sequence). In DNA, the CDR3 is TGTGCCAGCAGTCCCGGGACAGTCTACAATGAGCAGTTCTTC. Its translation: CASSPGTVYNEQFF.

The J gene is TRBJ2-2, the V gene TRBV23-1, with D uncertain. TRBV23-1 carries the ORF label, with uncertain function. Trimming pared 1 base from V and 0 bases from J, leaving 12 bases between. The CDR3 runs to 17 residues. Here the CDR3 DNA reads TGCGCCAGCAGTCAATGGGCAGGTATCGCGAACACCGGGGAGCTGTTTTTT. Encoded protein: CASSQWAGIANTGELFF.